This TCR beta chain was documented in a study of cytomegalovirus exposure and HLA in healthy donors. Study-level points and caveats: Relative to equally common others, HLA-associated TCR beta chains showed greater clonal expansion in a later analysis. A few chains linked to CMV were shown in vitro to be specific for CMV antigens. The authors excluded some V segments, including TRBV6-2 and TRBV6-3, as indistinguishable.

This clone was seen a few times. Its antigen is unidentified. PCR employed 60 Vbeta and 13 Jbeta primers. Sequencing was performed with immunoSEQ multiplex PCR; in TCRdb, only in-frame clones are kept and a portion is missing. Seen here are around 200,000 clones, roughly 70% observed once, and the top ten hold 2% to 3%. Trimming took 6 bases from V and 6 from J; bases not matched to a gene: 10. Germline CDR1 reads MDHEN; CDR2 reads SYDVKM. The CDR3 has 15 residues. The chain couples TRBV28 to TRBJ1-2, with TRBD1 matching 10 bases. This TCR came from a man aged 35 to 55 in good health and CMV-seropositive. Sequencing input: PBMCs. CDR3 amino acids: CASSQKPGQGNGYTF. CDR3 DNA sequence: TGTGCCAGCAGCCAAAAACCGGGACAGGGGAATGGCTACACCTTC.